This TCR beta chain derives from a study of monozygotic twins with inflammatory bowel disease. Each TCR library consumed around 3,600 ng of total RNA. Each UMI harboured a 6-nucleotide sample barcode and was appended via template switching. TCRdb reprocessed the 5' RACE reads, keeping one entry per CDR3 protein, no DNA. This sample lists approximately 400,000 distinct CDR3 sequences; its ten largest clones have about 2.3%. Phlebotomy per donor yielded a single 2.5 ml blood sample. The germline gives CDR1 MDHEN, CDR2 SYDVKM. The CDR3 sequence is 13 residues long. This receptor was obtained from a human donor with ulcerative colitis or Crohn's disease, or a healthy co-twin of an affected twin (not recorded which). The specimen sequenced was blood. V is TRBV28 and J is TRBJ2-7; there is no DNA to check the TCRdb D call of TRBD1. CDR3 loop: CASSSPGGSEQYF.